A selection of T cell receptor beta chains follows, all from one sample in a study of shared clonotypes between healthy human individuals. Sequencing was performed with immunoSEQ multiplex PCR; in TCRdb, only in-frame clones are kept and a portion is missing. The sample holds 1.5 million to 1.9 million clones, 95% to 99% seen once. The sample was naive CD4+ T cells sorted from blood. These receptors all come from a man between 25 and 39 years old in good health. The CDR3 runs from the conserved cysteine through the conserved F or W. The D gene is left open where the match is weak. Size is omitted from some rows. Given values are once, few, many or a class for expanded clones.

j_call	d_call	v_call	clone_size	cdr3_aa	cdr3_nt
TRBJ1-2	-	TRBV19	-	CASSITEYGYTF	TGTGCCAGTAGTATTACGGAGTATGGCTACACCTTC
TRBJ2-3	-	TRBV4-2	-	CASSHGTSTNTDTQYF	TGTGCCAGCAGCCATGGAACTAGCACCAACACAGATACGCAGTATTTT
TRBJ2-7	-	TRBV28	-	CASSLIGQTVPYEQYF	TGTGCCAGCAGTTTAATAGGGCAGACAGTTCCCTACGAGCAGTACTTC
TRBJ1-2	-	TRBV27	-	CASRKLLGGYGYTF	TGTGCCAGCAGGAAACTTTTGGGAGGCTATGGCTACACCTTC
TRBJ2-2	-	TRBV6-1	-	CASSGFGNTGELFF	TGTGCCAGCAGTGGATTTGGGAACACCGGGGAGCTGTTTTTT
TRBJ1-2	-	TRBV5-4	-	CASSGVNYGYTF	TGTGCCAGCAGCGGGGTTAACTATGGCTACACCTTC
TRBJ2-1	TRBD2	TRBV19	-	CASNNRLAGVSRGSNEQFF	TGTGCCAGTAATAATAGGCTAGCGGGCGTTAGCCGGGGCTCCAATGAGCAGTTCTTC
TRBJ1-1	TRBD1	TRBV10-1	-	CASSDSGQREAFF	TGCGCCAGCAGTGATTCGGGACAGCGTGAAGCTTTCTTT
TRBJ2-1	TRBD2	TRBV6-6	-	CASTRLAGVGEQFF	TGTGCCAGCACCCGACTAGCGGGAGTGGGAGAGCAGTTCTTC
TRBJ2-5	-	TRBV19	-	CATGRRETQYF	TGTGCCACCGGCAGGCGGGAGACCCAGTACTTC
TRBJ2-5	-	TRBV27	once	CASRFIETQYF	TGTGCCAGCAGGTTCATAGAGACCCAGTACTTC
TRBJ2-7	-	TRBV28	-	CASSGQQGLAYEQYF	TGTGCCAGCAGTGGGCAACAAGGGCTAGCCTACGAGCAGTACTTC
TRBJ2-6	TRBD1	TRBV11-2	-	CASRGIRTGIPPGANVLTF	TGTGCCAGCAGGGGAATACGGACAGGGATTCCGCCTGGGGCCAACGTCCTGACTTTC
TRBJ2-3	-	TRBV7-9	-	CASSLARSTDTQYF	TGTGCCAGCAGCTTAGCTCGTAGCACCGATACGCAGTATTTT
TRBJ2-3	TRBD2	TRBV19	-	CASRGLVGGPDTQYF	TGTGCCAGTAGGGGACTAGTCGGTGGGCCAGATACGCAGTATTTT
TRBJ1-2	-	TRBV27	-	CASRLGERGNYGYTF	TGTGCCAGCAGGTTGGGGGAGAGGGGGAACTATGGCTACACCTTC
TRBJ2-7	-	TRBV10-2	-	CASSADSAYEQYF	TGCGCCAGCAGCGCGGACAGTGCCTACGAGCAGTACTTC
TRBJ1-5	-	TRBV2	-	CASASGTHQPQHF	TGTGCCAGCGCGTCCGGGACCCATCAGCCCCAGCATTTT
TRBJ2-2	TRBD2	TRBV11-3	-	CASSNSGSNTGELFF	TGTGCCAGCAGCAATAGCGGGAGTAACACCGGGGAGCTGTTTTTT
TRBJ2-7	TRBD2	TRBV7-6	-	CASRSTGGSYEQYF	TGTGCCAGCAGGTCGACGGGCGGGAGCTACGAGCAGTACTTC
TRBJ1-4	-	TRBV11-2	-	CASSFAGTNEKLFF	TGTGCCAGCAGCTTTGCCGGGACTAATGAAAAACTGTTTTTT
TRBJ2-5	-	TRBV29-1	-	CSVGRGQETQYF	TGCAGCGTTGGCAGGGGCCAGGAGACCCAGTACTTC
TRBJ2-7	TRBD1	TRBV2	-	CASSEQGQGDEQYF	TGTGCCAGCAGTGAGCAAGGACAGGGTGACGAGCAGTACTTC
TRBJ2-5	-	TRBV28	-	CASSLQMGTQYF	TGTGCCAGCAGTTTACAAATGGGGACCCAGTACTTC
TRBJ2-7	-	TRBV7-2	-	CASSAGVRGEQYF	TGTGCCAGCAGCGCAGGGGTGCGGGGCGAGCAGTACTTC
TRBJ1-1	-	TRBV6-6	-	CASSYRTGTNTEAFF	TGTGCCAGCAGTTACCGAACAGGGACGAACACTGAAGCTTTCTTT
TRBJ2-7	-	TRBV2	-	CASKWDSLYEQYF	TGTGCCAGCAAGTGGGACTCTCTCTACGAGCAGTACTTC
TRBJ1-1	-	TRBV5-1	-	CASSLNRQNTEAFF	TGCGCCAGCAGCTTGAATAGACAGAACACTGAAGCTTTCTTT
TRBJ2-7	-	TRBV5-1	-	CASSRDWPPQGSYEQYF	TGCGCCAGCAGCCGAGACTGGCCCCCTCAGGGGTCCTACGAGCAGTACTTC
TRBJ2-7	-	TRBV18	-	CASSPPGLPYEQYF	TGTGCCAGCTCACCACCAGGGTTACCCTACGAGCAGTACTTC
TRBJ1-5	-	TRBV9	once	CASSETGLAQPQHF	TGTGCCAGCAGCGAGACTGGGTTGGCTCAGCCCCAGCATTTT
TRBJ2-2	-	TRBV5-1	-	CASSHGTAGGELFF	TGCGCCAGCAGCCACGGGACGGCCGGCGGGGAGCTGTTTTTT
TRBJ2-7	-	TRBV18	-	CASSPVESEQYF	TGTGCCAGCTCACCAGTCGAGTCCGAGCAGTACTTC
TRBJ2-7	-	TRBV5-1	-	CASSLIQDSSSYEQYF	TGCGCCAGCAGCTTAATACAGGATTCAAGCTCCTACGAGCAGTACTTC
TRBJ2-5	-	TRBV5-1	-	CASSLMRDQETQYF	TGCGCCAGCAGCTTGATGCGGGACCAAGAGACCCAGTACTTC
TRBJ2-7	TRBD1	TRBV19	-	CASSTQGAGHEQYF	TGTGCCAGTAGTACACAGGGGGCCGGGCACGAGCAGTACTTC
TRBJ1-1	-	TRBV5-1	-	CASSLELSPTEAFF	TGCGCCAGCAGCTTGGAGCTATCGCCGACTGAAGCTTTCTTT
TRBJ2-7	-	TRBV29-1	-	CSVRFRGASYEQYF	TGCAGCGTAAGATTTCGAGGGGCGTCCTACGAGCAGTACTTC
TRBJ1-2	-	TRBV30	once	CAWVSSGPPRGLGYTF	TGTGCCTGGGTTTCCTCGGGGCCTCCTAGAGGCCTTGGCTACACCTTC
TRBJ1-2	TRBD1	TRBV2	-	CASSRQGPQSDGYTF	TGTGCCAGCAGCCGACAGGGACCTCAAAGTGATGGCTACACCTTC
TRBJ2-3	-	TRBV27	-	CASRAFRDNPTDTQYF	TGTGCCAGCAGGGCGTTCAGGGACAACCCCACAGATACGCAGTATTTT
TRBJ2-7	-	TRBV6-6	-	CATTWLDSYEQYF	TGTGCCACCACGTGGCTCGACTCCTACGAGCAGTACTTC